The clone carrying this T cell receptor beta chain was counted many times. The data belong to a study of regulatory T cells in long-lasting Graves disease. The time point denotes: persistent/refractory GD, antithyroid drugs over 5 years with positive TRAb. TCR sequences were obtained from RNA taken from PBMCs. This CDR3 has 14 amino acids. V was cut by 5 bases and J by 0 bases, with 10 bases left in between. Library construction for TCR beta used iRepertoire HTBI primers and Arm-PCR of CDR3 regions. Authors' data handling: The samples yielded 62 TRBV and roughly 15 TRBJ segments. TCRdb reprocessed the multiplex PCR reads with MiXCR, giving one entry per CDR3 protein. The V and J calls, along with clone size, are taken from TCRdb and not from the paper's own processing. The sample holds about 290,000 distinct CDR3 sequences, 22% seen once.

The source material was peripheral blood mononuclear cells (PBMCs), sampled when the disease was refractory, from a patient treated with antithyroid drugs. The rearrangement uses TRBV12-3 or TRBV12-4 and TRBJ1-2, with a weak D call TRBD1 (6 bases). This clonotype originated in a female donor with Graves disease. In DNA form, the CDR3 reads TGTGCCAGCAGTCCGGACAGCCCTAACTATGGCTACACCTTC. This codes for CASSPDSPNYGYTF.